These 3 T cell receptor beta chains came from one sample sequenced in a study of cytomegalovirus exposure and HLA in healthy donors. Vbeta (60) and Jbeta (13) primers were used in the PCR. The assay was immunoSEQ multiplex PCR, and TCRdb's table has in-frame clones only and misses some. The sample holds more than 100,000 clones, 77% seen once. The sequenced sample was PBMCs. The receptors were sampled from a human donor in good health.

The CDR3 DNA reads as TGTGCCAGTAGTATATATAAGGGGAATCAGCCCCAGCATTTT. It translates to CASSIYKGNQPQHF. The V gene is TRBV19, the J gene TRBJ1-5; TRBD1 is a possible D gene (5 bases). Germline values: CDR1 LNHDA, CDR2 SQIVND (reference sequence). V was clipped by 2 bases and J by 4 bases, with 9 bases between them. The CDR3 is made up of 14 amino acids.

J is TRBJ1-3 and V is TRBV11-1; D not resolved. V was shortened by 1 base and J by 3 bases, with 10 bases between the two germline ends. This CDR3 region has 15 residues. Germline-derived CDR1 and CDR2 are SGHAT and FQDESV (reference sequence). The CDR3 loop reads CASSLGEAYGNTIYF. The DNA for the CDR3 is TGTGCCAGCAGCTTAGGCGAAGCCTATGGAAACACCATATATTTT.

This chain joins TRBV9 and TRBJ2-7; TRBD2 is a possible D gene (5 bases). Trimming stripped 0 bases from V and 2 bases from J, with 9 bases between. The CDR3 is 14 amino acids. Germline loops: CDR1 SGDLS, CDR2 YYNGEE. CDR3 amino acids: CASSVGNGAYEQYF. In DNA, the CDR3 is TGTGCCAGCAGCGTAGGGAACGGGGCCTACGAGCAGTACTTC.